This T cell receptor (beta chain) was observed in a study of blood T cell repertoires in COVID-19. V lost 4 bases and J lost 4, with 8 bases in between. The CDR3 is 13 residues long. The count of this clone is one. Grouping used clinical history reported by participants in a survey and questionnaire. Sequencing was performed with immunoSEQ multiplex PCR; in TCRdb, only in-frame clones are kept and a portion is missing. Of approximately 240,000 clones listed, approximately 87% are singletons. Sequenced input: PBMCs or T cells enriched from blood (not recorded which). The sequence was obtained from a woman in her forties or fifties in a cohort exposed to, infected with or recovered from COVID-19 (not recorded which). The chain links TRBV12-3 or TRBV12-4 to TRBJ1-5; D is ambiguous. CDR3 sequence: CASSSGGNQPQHF. In nucleotides, the CDR3 is TGTGCCAGCAGTTCAGGCGGGAATCAGCCCCAGCATTTT.